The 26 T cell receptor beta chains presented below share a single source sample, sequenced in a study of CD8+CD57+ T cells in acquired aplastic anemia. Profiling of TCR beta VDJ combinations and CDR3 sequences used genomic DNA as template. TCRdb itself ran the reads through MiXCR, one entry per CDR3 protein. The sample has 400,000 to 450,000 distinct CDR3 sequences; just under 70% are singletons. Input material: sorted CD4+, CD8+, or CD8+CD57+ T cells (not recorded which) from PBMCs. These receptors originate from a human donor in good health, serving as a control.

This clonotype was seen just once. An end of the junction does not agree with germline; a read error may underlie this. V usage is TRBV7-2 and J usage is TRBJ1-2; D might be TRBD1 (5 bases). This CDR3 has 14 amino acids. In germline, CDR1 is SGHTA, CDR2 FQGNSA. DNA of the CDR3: TGTGCCAGCAGCTTAACGTGGACTACCAAGGGGTATGACTTC. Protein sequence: CASSLTWTTKGYDF.

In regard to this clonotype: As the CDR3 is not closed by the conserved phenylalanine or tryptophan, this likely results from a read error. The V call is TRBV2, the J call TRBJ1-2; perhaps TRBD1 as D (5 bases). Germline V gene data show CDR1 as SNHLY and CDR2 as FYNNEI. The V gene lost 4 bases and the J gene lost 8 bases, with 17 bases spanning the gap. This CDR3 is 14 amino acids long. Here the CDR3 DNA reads TGTGCCAGCAGTGTAACGGGGGAGGTCACCGGCTACACCATC. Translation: CASSVTGEVTGYTI.

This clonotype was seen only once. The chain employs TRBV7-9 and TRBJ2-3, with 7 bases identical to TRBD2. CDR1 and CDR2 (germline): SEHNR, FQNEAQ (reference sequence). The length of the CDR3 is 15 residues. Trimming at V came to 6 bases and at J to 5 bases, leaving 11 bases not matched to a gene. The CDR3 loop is CASSLPTSLGDTQYF. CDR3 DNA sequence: TGTGCCAGCAGTCTTCCGACTAGCCTAGGAGATACGCAGTATTTT.

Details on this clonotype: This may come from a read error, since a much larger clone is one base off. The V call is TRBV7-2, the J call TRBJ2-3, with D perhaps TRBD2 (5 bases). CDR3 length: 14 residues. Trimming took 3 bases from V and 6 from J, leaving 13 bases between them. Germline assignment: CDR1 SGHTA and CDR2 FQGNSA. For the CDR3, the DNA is TGTGCCAGCAGCTTCGGGGTGGCCGGGGATACGCAGTATTTT. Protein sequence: CASSFGVAGDTQYF.

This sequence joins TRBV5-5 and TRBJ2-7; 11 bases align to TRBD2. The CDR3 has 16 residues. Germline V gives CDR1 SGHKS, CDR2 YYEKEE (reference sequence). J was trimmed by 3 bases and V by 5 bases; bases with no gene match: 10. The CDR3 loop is CASRRLPGTSGYEQYF. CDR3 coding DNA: TGTGCCAGCAGACGGCTGCCCGGGACTAGCGGCTACGAGCAGTACTTC.

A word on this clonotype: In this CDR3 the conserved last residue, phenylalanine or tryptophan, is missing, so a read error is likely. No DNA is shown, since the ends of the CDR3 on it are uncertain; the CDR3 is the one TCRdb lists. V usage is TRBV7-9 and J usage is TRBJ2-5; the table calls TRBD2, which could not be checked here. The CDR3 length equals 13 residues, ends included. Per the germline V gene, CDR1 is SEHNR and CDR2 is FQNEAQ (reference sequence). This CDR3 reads CASSLGRNSGKTI.

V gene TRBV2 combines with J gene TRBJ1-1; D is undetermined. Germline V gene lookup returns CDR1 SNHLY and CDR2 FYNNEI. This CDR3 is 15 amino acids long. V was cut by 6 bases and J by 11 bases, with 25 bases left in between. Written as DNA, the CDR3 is TGTGCCAGCAGCAGAGATAGGCGGGTCGGCACTGGCGCTTTCTTT. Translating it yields CASSRDRRVGTGAFF.

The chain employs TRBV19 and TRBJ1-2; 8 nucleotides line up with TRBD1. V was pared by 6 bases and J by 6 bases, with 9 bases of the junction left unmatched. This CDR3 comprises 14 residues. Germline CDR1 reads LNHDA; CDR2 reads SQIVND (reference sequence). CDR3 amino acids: CASSRAGGFNGYTF. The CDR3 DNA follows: TGTGCCAGTAGCAGGGCAGGGGGCTTTAATGGCTACACCTTC. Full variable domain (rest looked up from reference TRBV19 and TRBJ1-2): DGGITQSPKYLFRKEGQNVTLSCEQNLNHDAMYWYRQDPGQGLRLIYYSQIVNDFQKGDIAEGYSVSREKKESFPLTVTSAQKNPTAFYLCASSRAGGFNGYTFGSGTRLTVV.

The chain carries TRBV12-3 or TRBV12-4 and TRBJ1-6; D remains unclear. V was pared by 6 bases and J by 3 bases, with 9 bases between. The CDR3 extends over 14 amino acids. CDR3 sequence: CASSVDHYNSPLHF. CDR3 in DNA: TGTGCCAGCAGCGTGGACCACTATAATTCACCCCTCCACTTT.

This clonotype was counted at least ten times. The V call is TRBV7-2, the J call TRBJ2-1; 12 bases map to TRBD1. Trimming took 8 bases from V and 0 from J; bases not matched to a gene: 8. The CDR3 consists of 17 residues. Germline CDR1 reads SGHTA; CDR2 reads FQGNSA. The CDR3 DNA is TGTGCCAGCCGGGACAGGGGGCTTCAAAGCTCCTACAATGAGCAGTTCTTC. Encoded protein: CASRDRGLQSSYNEQFF. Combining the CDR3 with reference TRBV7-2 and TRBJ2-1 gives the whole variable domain GAGVSQSPSNKVTEKGKDVELRCDPISGHTALYWYRQSLGQGLEFLIYFQGNSAPDKSGLPSDRFSAERTGGSVSTLTIQRTQQEDSAVYLCASRDRGLQSSYNEQFFGPGTRLTVL.

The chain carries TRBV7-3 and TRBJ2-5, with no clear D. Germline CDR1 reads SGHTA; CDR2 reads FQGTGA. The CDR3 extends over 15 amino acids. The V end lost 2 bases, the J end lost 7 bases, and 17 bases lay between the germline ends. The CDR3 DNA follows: TGTGCCAGCAGCTTAGGCATGGCCTCAAACGCGACCCAGTACTTC. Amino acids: CASSLGMASNATQYF.

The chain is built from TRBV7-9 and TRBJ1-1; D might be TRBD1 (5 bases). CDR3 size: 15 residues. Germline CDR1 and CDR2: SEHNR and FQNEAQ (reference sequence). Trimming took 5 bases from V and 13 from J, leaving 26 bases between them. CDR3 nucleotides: TGTGCCAGCAGCCCAATGGGACTGGACGATCAGTACTTTTTCTTT. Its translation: CASSPMGLDDQYFFF.

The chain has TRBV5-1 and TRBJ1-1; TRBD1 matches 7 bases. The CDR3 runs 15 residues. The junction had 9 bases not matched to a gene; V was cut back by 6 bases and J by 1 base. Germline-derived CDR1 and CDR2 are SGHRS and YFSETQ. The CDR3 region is CASTWEGTANTEAFF. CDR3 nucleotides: TGCGCCAGCACCTGGGAGGGGACAGCGAACACTGAAGCTTTCTTT. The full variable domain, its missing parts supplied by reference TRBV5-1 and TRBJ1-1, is KAGVTQTPRYLIKTRGQQVTLSCSPISGHRSVSWYQQTPGQGLQFLFEYFSETQRNKGNFPGRFSGRQFSNSRSEMNVSTLELGDSALYLCASTWEGTANTEAFFGQGTRLTVV.

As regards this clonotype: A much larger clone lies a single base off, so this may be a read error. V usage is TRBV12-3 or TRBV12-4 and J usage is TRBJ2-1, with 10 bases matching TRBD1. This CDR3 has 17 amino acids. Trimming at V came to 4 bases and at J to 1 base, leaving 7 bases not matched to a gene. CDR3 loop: CASSSSRGQGSYNEQFF. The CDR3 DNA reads TGTGCCAGCAGTTCCTCGAGGGGACAGGGGTCCTACAATGAGCAGTTCTTC.

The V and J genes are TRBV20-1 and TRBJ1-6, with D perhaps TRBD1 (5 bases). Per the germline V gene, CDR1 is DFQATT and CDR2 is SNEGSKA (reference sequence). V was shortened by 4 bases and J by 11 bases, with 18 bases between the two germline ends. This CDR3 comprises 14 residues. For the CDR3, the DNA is TGCAGTGCTACAGGGTTACATTCACCCCCACCCCTCCACTTT. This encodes CSATGLHSPPPLHF.

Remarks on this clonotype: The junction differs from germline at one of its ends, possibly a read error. The CDR3 coding sequence is TGCGCCAGCCGCTTAGGGGCAGGGAGTACAGATACGCAGTATTTT. Translated, it gives CASRLGAGSTDTQYF. The chain links TRBV6-4 to TRBJ2-3; possibly TRBD1 or TRBD2 for D (5 bases each). CDR3 size: 15 residues. In germline, CDR1 is MRHNA, CDR2 SNTAGT.

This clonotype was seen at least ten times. The CDR3 is CSVEWGGAEAFF. The CDR3 nucleotides read TGCAGCGTTGAGTGGGGGGGCGCTGAAGCTTTCTTT. The chain combines TRBV29-1 with TRBJ1-1, with TRBD1 as a possible D gene (6 bases). Looked up from germline, CDR1 is SQVTM and CDR2 is ANQGSEA. This CDR3 is 12 amino acids long. V was shortened by 3 bases and J by 6 bases, with 11 bases between the two germline ends.

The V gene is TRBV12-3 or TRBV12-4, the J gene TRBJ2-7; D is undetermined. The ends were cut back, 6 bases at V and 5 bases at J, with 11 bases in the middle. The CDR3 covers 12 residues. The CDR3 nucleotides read TGTGCCAGCAGCCGAGTCCCGCACGAGCAGTACTTC. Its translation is CASSRVPHEQYF.

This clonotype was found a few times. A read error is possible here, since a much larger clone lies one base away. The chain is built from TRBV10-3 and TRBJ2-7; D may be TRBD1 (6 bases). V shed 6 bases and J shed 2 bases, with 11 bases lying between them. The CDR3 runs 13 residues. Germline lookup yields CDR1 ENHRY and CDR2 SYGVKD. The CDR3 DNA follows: TGTGCCATCAGCCAAGGACAGACCTACGAGCAGTACTTC. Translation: CAISQGQTYEQYF.

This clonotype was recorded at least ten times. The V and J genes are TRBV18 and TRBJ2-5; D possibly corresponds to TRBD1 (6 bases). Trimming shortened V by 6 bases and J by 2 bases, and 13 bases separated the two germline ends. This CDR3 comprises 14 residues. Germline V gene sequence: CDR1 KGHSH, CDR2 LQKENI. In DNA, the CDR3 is TGTGCCAGCTCCCCCGGGACACAGCAAGAGACCCAGTACTTC. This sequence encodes CASSPGTQQETQYF.

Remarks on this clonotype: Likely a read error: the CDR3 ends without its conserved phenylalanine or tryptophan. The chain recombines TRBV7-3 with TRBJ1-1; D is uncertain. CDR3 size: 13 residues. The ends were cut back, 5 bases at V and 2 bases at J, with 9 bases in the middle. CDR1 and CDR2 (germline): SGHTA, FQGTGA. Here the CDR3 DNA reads TGTGCCAGCAGCCGTGCGCTAAACACTGAAGCTTTCTCT. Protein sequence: CASSRALNTEAFS.

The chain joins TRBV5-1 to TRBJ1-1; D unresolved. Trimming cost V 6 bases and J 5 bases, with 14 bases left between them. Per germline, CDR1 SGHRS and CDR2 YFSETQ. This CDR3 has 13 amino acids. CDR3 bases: TGCGCCAGCAACCAAGACCTTAATACTGAAGCTTTCTTT. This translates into CASNQDLNTEAFF.

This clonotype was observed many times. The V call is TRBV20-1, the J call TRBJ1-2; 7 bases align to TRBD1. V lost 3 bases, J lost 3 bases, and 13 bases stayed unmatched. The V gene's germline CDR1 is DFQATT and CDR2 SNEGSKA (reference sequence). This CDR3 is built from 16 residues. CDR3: CSASHTDREPDYGYTF. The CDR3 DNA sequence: TGCAGTGCTAGTCACACCGACAGGGAGCCGGACTATGGCTACACCTTC.

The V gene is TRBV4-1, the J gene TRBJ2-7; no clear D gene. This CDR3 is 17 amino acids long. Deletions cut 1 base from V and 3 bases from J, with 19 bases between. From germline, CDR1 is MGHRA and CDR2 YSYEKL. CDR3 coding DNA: TGCGCCAGCAGCCAAGGGCATGGGCAGACGACTCGCTACGAGCAGTACTTC. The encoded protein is CASSQGHGQTTRYEQYF.

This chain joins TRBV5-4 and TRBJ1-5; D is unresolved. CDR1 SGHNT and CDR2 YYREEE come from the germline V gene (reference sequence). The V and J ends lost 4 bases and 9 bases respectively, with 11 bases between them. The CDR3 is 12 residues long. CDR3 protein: CASSLHGRPQHF. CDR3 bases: TGTGCCAGCAGCCTTCACGGGAGGCCCCAGCATTTT.

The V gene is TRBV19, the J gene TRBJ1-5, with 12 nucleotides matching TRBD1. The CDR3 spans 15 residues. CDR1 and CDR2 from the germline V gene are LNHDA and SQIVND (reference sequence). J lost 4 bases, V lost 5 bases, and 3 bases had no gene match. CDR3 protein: CASSWGQGANQPQHF. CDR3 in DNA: TGTGCCAGTAGTTGGGGACAGGGGGCGAATCAGCCCCAGCATTTT. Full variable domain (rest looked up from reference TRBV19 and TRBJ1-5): DGGITQSPKYLFRKEGQNVTLSCEQNLNHDAMYWYRQDPGQGLRLIYYSQIVNDFQKGDIAEGYSVSREKKESFPLTVTSAQKNPTAFYLCASSWGQGANQPQHFGDGTRLSIL.